This TCR beta chain was identified in a study of CD8 T cells in ankylosing spondylitis. This CDR3 comprises 14 residues. J lost 4 bases, V lost 2 bases, and 2 bases had no gene match. Germline values: CDR1 SGHRS, CDR2 YFSETQ. This clonotype was detected many times. Its antigen is as yet unknown. Quantitative 5'-RACE with molecular barcodes generated TCR beta libraries. MiXCR, run by TCRdb on the 5' RACE reads, gives a single entry per CDR3 protein. The sample has under 150,000 distinct CDR3 sequences; roughly 8% are singletons. The study's findings and limits: Disease-linked clones were reportedly significantly enriched in matched ankylosing spondylitis synovial fluid. Seemingly distinctive of ankylosing spondylitis blood was a TCR beta motif formed by eight highly homologous variants.

The sequence came from a male donor with ankylosing spondylitis. The gene calls are TRBV5-1 and TRBJ2-3, with 9 bases identical to TRBD2. The sample was synovial fluid, either unsorted or a sorted T cell fraction (not recorded which). As DNA, the CDR3 is TGCGCCAGCAGCTTCGGACTAGCGTCAGATACGCAGTATTTT. Residues: CASSFGLASDTQYF. Full variable domain (missing parts from reference TRBV5-1 and TRBJ2-3): KAGVTQTPRYLIKTRGQQVTLSCSPISGHRSVSWYQQTPGQGLQFLFEYFSETQRNKGNFPGRFSGRQFSNSRSEMNVSTLELGDSALYLCASSFGLASDTQYFGPGTRLTVL.